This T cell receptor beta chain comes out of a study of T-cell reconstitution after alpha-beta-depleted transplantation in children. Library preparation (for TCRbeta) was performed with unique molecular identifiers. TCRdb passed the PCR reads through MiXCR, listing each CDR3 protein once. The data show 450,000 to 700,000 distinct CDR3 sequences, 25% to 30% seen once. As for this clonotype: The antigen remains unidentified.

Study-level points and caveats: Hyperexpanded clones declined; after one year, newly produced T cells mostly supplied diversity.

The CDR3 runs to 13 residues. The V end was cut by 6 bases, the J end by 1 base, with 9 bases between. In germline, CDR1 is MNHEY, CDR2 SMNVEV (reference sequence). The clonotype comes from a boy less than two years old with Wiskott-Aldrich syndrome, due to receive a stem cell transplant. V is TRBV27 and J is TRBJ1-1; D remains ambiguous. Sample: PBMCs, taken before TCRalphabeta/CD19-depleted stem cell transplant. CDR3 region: CASRKQANTEAFF. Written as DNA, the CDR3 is TGTGCCAGCAGAAAACAAGCGAACACTGAAGCTTTCTTT.